The source of this T cell receptor (beta chain) is a study of identical twins. TCRdb fed the 5' RACE reads into MiXCR, producing one record per CDR3 protein. Of some 200,000 distinct CDR3 sequences listed, approximately 8.3% were seen once; the top ten hold about 2%. Germline CDR1 SEHNR, CDR2 FQNEAQ (reference sequence). The CDR3 runs 14 residues. Trimming cost V 5 bases and J 3 bases; bases outside gene matches: 4. The same data also contributed to another study, on yellow fever vaccine responses in identical twins.

This TCR derives from a woman younger than 35 in good health. The rearrangement links TRBV7-9 to TRBJ2-7, with 10 bases lining up with TRBD2. Sequenced sample: memory (CD45RO+) T cells sorted from blood. The CDR3 spells CASSPSGSNYEQYF. CDR3 bases: TGTGCCAGCAGCCCTAGCGGGAGTAACTACGAGCAGTACTTC. The entire variable domain, with the rest obtained from reference TRBV7-9 and TRBJ2-7, is as follows: DTGVSQNPRHKITKRGQNVTFRCDPISEHNRLYWYRQTLGQGPEFLTYFQNEAQLEKSRLLSDRFSAERPKGSFSTLEIQRTEQGDSAMYLCASSPSGSNYEQYFGPGTRLTVT.